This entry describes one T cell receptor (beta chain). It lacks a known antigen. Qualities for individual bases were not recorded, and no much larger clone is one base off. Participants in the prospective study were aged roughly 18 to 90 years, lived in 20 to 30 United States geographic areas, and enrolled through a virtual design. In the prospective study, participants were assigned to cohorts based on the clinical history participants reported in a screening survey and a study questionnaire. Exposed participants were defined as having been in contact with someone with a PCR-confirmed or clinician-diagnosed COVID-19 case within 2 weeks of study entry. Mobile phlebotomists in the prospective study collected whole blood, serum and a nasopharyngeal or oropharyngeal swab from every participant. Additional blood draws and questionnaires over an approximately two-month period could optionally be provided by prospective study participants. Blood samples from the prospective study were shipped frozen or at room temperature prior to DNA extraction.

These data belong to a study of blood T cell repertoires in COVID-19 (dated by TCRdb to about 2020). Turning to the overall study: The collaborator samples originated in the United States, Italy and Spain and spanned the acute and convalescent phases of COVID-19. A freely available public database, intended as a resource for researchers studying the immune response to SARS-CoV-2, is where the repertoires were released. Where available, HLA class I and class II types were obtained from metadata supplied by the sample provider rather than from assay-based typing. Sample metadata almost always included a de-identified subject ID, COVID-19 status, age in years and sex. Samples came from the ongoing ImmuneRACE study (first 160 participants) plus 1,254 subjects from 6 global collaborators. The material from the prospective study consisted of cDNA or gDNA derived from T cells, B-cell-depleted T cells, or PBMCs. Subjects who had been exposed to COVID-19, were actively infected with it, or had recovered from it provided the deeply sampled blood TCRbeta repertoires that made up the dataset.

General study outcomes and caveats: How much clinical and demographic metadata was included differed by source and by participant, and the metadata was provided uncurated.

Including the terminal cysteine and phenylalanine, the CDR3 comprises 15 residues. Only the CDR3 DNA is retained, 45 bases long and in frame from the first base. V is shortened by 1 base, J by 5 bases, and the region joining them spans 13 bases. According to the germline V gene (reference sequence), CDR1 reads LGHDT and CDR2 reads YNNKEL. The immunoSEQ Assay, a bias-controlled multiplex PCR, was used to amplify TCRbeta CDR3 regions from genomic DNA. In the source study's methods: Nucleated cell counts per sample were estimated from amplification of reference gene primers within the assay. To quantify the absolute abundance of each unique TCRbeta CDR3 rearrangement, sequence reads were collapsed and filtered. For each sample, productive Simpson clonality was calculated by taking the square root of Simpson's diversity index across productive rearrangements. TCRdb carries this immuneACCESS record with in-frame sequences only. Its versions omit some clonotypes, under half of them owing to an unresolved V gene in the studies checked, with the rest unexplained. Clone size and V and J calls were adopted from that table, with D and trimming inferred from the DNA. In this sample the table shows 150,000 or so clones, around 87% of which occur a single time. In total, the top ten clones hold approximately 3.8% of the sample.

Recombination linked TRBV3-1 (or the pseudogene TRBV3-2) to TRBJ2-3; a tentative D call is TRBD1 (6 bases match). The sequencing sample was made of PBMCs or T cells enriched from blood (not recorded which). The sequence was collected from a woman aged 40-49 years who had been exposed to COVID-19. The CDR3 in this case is CASSQVVGAIDTQYF. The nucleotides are TGTGCCAGCAGCCAAGTAGTGGGGGCCATAGATACGCAGTATTTT.